This T cell receptor (beta chain) originates from a study of PD-1 blockade in classical Hodgkin lymphoma. This CDR3 contains 16 residues. J was trimmed by 6 bases and V by 4 bases; bases with no gene match: 13. Germline CDR1 and CDR2: SGHNT and YYREEE (reference sequence). Sequenced by immunoSEQ multiplex PCR; TCRdb stores in-frame clones only, minus some. The sample lists some 10,000 clones; 60% to 80% were seen once. Each of the patients experienced relapse following autologous stem cell transplantation, and their brentuximab vedotin exposure differed. This clonotype was sampled from a human donor with classical Hodgkin lymphoma. This chain uses TRBV5-4 with TRBJ2-1, with 7 bases identical to TRBD2. The material sequenced was peripheral blood mononuclear cells (PBMCs), taken at baseline. The CDR3 nucleotides are TGTGCCAGCAGCCCCCCCTCTTTGGGGGGGGTCAATGAGCAGTTCTTC. It translates to CASSPPSLGGVNEQFF.